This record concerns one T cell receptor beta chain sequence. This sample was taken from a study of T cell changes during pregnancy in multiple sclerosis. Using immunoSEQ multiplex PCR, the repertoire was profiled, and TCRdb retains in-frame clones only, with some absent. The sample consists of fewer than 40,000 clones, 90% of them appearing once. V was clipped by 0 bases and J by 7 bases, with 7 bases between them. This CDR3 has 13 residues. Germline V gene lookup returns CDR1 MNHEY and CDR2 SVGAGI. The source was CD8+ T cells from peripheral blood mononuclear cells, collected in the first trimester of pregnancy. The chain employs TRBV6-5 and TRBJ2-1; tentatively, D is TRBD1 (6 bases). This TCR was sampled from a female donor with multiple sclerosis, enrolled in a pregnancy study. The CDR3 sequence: CASSYSQGNEQFF. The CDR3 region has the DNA TGTGCCAGCAGTTACTCCCAGGGGAATGAGCAGTTCTTC.